What follows describes a single T cell receptor beta chain. V was pared by 8 bases and J by 4 bases, with 15 bases between. The CDR3 extends over 14 amino acids. CDR1 MNHEY and CDR2 SMNVEV come from the germline V gene (reference sequence). This sample was taken from a study of T cell changes during pregnancy in multiple sclerosis. TCRdb's copy holds only in-frame clones and misses some; the assay was immunoSEQ multiplex PCR. There are tens of thousands of clones in the sample; more than 90% occur only once, and 2.5% to 3.5% lies in the top ten. The clonotype originates from a female donor with multiple sclerosis, enrolled in a pregnancy study. This specimen was CD8+ T cells from peripheral blood mononuclear cells, taken before pregnancy. J is TRBJ1-5 and V is TRBV27; D gene uncertain. The DNA for the CDR3 is TGTGCCAGCCGCCCCCCTGCGAGGAATCAGCCCCAGCATTTT. Residues: CASRPPARNQPQHF.